This T cell receptor (beta chain) was obtained from a study of blood T cell repertoires in COVID-19. Overall study: T cells, B-cell-depleted T cells, or PBMCs supplied cDNA or gDNA.

The CDR3 extends over 13 amino acids. Trimming removed 5 bases at V and 5 bases at J, with 12 bases between. Per germline, CDR1 SGHNT and CDR2 YENEEA. Cohort allocation depended upon clinical history that participants reported. In the authors' methods: Reference gene primers were amplified, and this amplification served to estimate nucleated cell counts. The repertoire was sequenced with immunoSEQ multiplex PCR; TCRdb's copy has only in-frame clones and lacks some. For V, J and clone size, that table is used; D and trimming come from the DNA. The repertoire consists of over 200,000 clones, with under 90% occurring once and the leading ten covering 8.5% to 10%.

The origin of this receptor is a woman aged 45-65 years with acute COVID-19. V and J are TRBV11-3 and TRBJ2-5; D is possibly TRBD1 (6 bases). Sequenced input: PBMCs or T cells enriched from blood (not recorded which). CDR3 nucleotide sequence: TGTGCCAGCAGCACCCAGGGGATGGAGACCCAGTACTTC. Amino acids: CASSTQGMETQYF.